What follows are 3 T cell receptor beta chains derived from one specimen sequenced in a study of T cell repertoires in cytomegalovirus infection. TCRdb passed the reads through MiXCR, listing each CDR3 protein once. The data contain roughly 250,000 distinct CDR3 sequences, about 12% of them seen just once; the ten biggest clones take up 1.5% to 2%. Sequenced sample: PBMCs. These TCRs come from a human donor in good health (CMV status not recorded). Some clones in this sample may be carry-over from other donors' samples.

The V call is TRBV3-1, the J call TRBJ1-4, with TRBD1 matching over 9 bases. The CDR3 contains 12 residues. Germline assignment: CDR1 LGHDT and CDR2 YNNKEL (reference sequence). The V and J ends lost 11 bases and 7 bases, in that order; junction bases with no gene match: 5. The CDR3 here is CASGTGSEKLFF. In DNA, the CDR3 is TGTGCCTCAGGGACAGGGTCTGAAAAACTGTTTTTT. Together with reference TRBV3-1 and TRBJ1-4, the CDR3 gives the full variable domain: DTAVSQTPKYLVTQMGNDKSIKCEQNLGHDTMYWYKQDSKKFLKIMFSYNNKELIINETVPNRFSPKSPDKAHLNLHINSLELGDSAVYFCASGTGSEKLFFGSGTQLSVL.

The chain has TRBV29-1 and TRBJ2-6; D might be TRBD1 (6 bases). V dropped 6 bases and J dropped 1 base, with 13 bases sitting between them. This CDR3 contains 15 residues. CDR1 is SQVTM, CDR2 ANQGSEA, per germline. CDR3 region: CSVATGLSGANVLTF. The CDR3, as DNA: TGCAGCGTCGCAACAGGGCTTTCTGGGGCCAACGTCCTGACTTTC.

Many counts were recorded for this clonotype. The chain uses TRBV12-3 or TRBV12-4 and TRBJ1-2; 7 nucleotides align to TRBD1. The CDR3 has 14 amino acids. V lost 6 bases, J lost 0 bases, and 4 bases stayed unmatched. CDR3 region: CASRTGTANYGYTF. The CDR3 coding sequence is TGTGCCAGCAGGACCGGGACAGCTAACTATGGCTACACCTTC.